The 11 T cell receptor beta chains below were found in one sample sequenced in a study of cytomegalovirus exposure and HLA in healthy donors. A multiplex PCR was run with 60 Vbeta primers and 13 Jbeta primers. Sequencing used immunoSEQ multiplex PCR; TCRdb keeps in-frame clones, though not all of them. There are 100,000 to 150,000 clones in the sample; around 82% occur only once, and about 3.9% lies in the top ten. Specimen: PBMCs. All receptors come from a woman between 40 and 50 years old in good health and CMV-seropositive.

The J gene is TRBJ2-1, the V gene TRBV15; a possible D gene is TRBD1 (6 bases). The CDR3 sequence is 17 residues long. CDR1 and CDR2 from the germline V gene are LNHNV and YYDKDF (reference sequence). V was trimmed by 3 bases and J by 4 bases, leaving 19 bases between them. Written as DNA, the CDR3 is TGTGCCACCAGCAGTACGAGGGGGAGATCATTGTACAATGAGCAGTTCTTC. It is translated as CATSSTRGRSLYNEQFF.

The chain couples TRBV28 to TRBJ2-7; TRBD1 matches at 8 bases. This CDR3 region has 12 residues. The V gene's germline CDR1 is MDHEN and CDR2 SYDVKM. The J segment lost 3 bases and the V segment lost 8 bases, leaving 3 bases of the junction unmatched. DNA of the CDR3: TGTGCCAGCCTACAGGGGGACTACGAGCAGTACTTC. Amino acid sequence: CASLQGDYEQYF.

A few counts support this clone. This sequence joins TRBV5-1 and TRBJ2-5, with TRBD2 matching 7 bases. The CDR3 spans 14 residues. The trim removed 1 base at V and 4 bases at J, leaving 4 bases unmatched. Germline V gene data show CDR1 as SGHRS and CDR2 as YFSETQ. The CDR3 protein is CASSLSTSRETQYF. The CDR3 nucleotides are TGCGCCAGCAGCTTGTCGACTAGCCGAGAGACCCAGTACTTC.

This chain links TRBV7-9 with TRBJ2-7, with 8 bases lining up with TRBD2. This CDR3 has 14 residues. CDR1 and CDR2 (germline): SEHNR, FQNEAQ (reference sequence). Germline trimming cut 5 bases from V and 4 bases from J; bases unmatched to any gene: 7. The CDR3 DNA follows: TGTGCCAGCAGCCTACCGGGACTAGGGTACGAGCAGTACTTC. Its translation is CASSLPGLGYEQYF.

This chain links TRBV11-3 with TRBJ1-1; 9 nucleotides match TRBD1. The CDR3 consists of 16 residues. V lost 5 bases, J lost 3 bases, and 10 bases stayed unmatched. CDR1 SGHNT and CDR2 YENEEA come from the germline V gene. Here the CDR3 reads CASSLRGQGGDTEAFF. The CDR3 DNA reads as TGTGCCAGCAGCCTAAGGGGACAGGGTGGAGACACTGAAGCTTTCTTT.

This rearrangement joins TRBV18 to TRBJ1-2; D perhaps matches TRBD1 (6 bases). V lost 3 bases, J lost 1 base, and 9 bases lay in between. From germline, CDR1 is KGHSH and CDR2 LQKENI. The CDR3 extends over 14 amino acids. The CDR3 reads CASSPEGGNYGYTF. In DNA, the CDR3 is TGTGCCAGCTCACCGGAAGGGGGTAACTATGGCTACACCTTC.

The gene calls are TRBV25-1 and TRBJ2-5, with TRBD2 matching over 7 bases. The CDR3 is made up of 16 amino acids. Germline values: CDR1 MGHDK, CDR2 SYGVNS. V trimming: 6 bases; J trimming: 7 bases; junction bases outside the gene matches: 17. In DNA form, the CDR3 reads TGTGCCAGCAGATCTAGCGGAGAGTGGGGATTGGGGACCCAGTACTTC. Its translation: CASRSSGEWGLGTQYF.

The rearrangement uses TRBV5-5 and TRBJ1-5, with 8 nucleotides matching TRBD1. The V and J ends lost 2 bases and 2 bases, in that order; junction bases with no gene match: 3. CDR3 length: 15 amino acids. Per germline, CDR1 SGHKS and CDR2 YYEKEE (reference sequence). CDR3 region: CASSLDRGGNQPQHF. DNA of the CDR3: TGTGCCAGCAGCTTAGACAGGGGAGGCAATCAGCCCCAGCATTTT. Filled out from reference TRBV5-5 and TRBJ1-5, the complete variable domain reads DAGVTQSPTHLIKTRGQQVTLRCSPISGHKSVSWYQQVLGQGPQFIFQYYEKEERGRGNFPDRFSARQFPNYSSELNVNALLLGDSALYLCASSLDRGGNQPQHFGDGTRLSIL.

J is TRBJ2-5 and V is TRBV7-3; 9 bases map to TRBD1. Germline V gene lookup returns CDR1 SGHTA and CDR2 FQGTGA. Trimming removed 4 bases from V and 5 bases from J; junction bases left unmatched: 2. The CDR3 spans 13 residues. In DNA form, the CDR3 reads TGTGCCAGCAGCTCTGGACAGGGGGAGACCCAGTACTTC. Translating gives CASSSGQGETQYF.

A single count supports this clone. The genes are TRBV6-5 and TRBJ2-7; tentative D call: TRBD1 (5 bases). Germline assignment: CDR1 MNHEY and CDR2 SVGAGI. This CDR3 is built from 15 residues. V lost 5 bases and J lost 2, with 16 bases in between. CDR3: CASSTAPGAAYEQYF. CDR3 in DNA: TGTGCCAGCAGTACCGCTCCTGGGGCGGCCTACGAGCAGTACTTC.

This clone was recorded once. The gene calls are TRBV30 and TRBJ2-2; 7 bases are shared with TRBD1. The length of the CDR3 is 14 residues. V lost 0 bases, J lost 9 bases, and 7 bases stayed unmatched. Germline V gene sequence: CDR1 GTSNPN, CDR2 SVGIG (reference sequence). This CDR3 reads CAWSVLKGGRELFF. DNA for the CDR3: TGTGCCTGGAGTGTACTAAAAGGGGGCAGGGAGCTGTTTTTT.